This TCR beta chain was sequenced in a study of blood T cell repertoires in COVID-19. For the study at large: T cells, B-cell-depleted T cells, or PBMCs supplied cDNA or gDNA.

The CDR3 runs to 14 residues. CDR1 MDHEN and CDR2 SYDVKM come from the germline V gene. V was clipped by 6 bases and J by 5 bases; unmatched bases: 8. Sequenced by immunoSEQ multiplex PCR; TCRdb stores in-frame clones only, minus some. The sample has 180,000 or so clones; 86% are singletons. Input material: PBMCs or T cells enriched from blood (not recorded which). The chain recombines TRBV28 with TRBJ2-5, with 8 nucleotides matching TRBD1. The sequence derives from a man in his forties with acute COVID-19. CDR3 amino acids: CASRPTGESETQYF. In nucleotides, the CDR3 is TGTGCCAGCAGACCGACAGGGGAATCGGAGACCCAGTACTTC.